The following is a T cell receptor beta chain sequence with its context. The record originates from a study of T cell responses to AZD1222 COVID-19 vaccine. TCRdb's copy holds only in-frame clones and misses some; the assay was immunoSEQ multiplex PCR. Of under 150,000 clones detected, 75% to 90% appear once; the ten largest clones hold 1.6%. Germline V CDR1 and CDR2: SGHTS, YDEGEE. This CDR3 contains 15 residues. V was pared by 0 bases and J by 8 bases, with 7 bases of the junction left unmatched. The material was peripheral blood, obtained 28 days after the second AZD1222 dose. This clonotype was sampled from an adult who received the AZD1222 COVID-19 vaccine. The chain has TRBV5-8 and TRBJ1-4, with 7 bases matching TRBD1. The chain's CDR3 is CASSLGRQGEEKLFF. CDR3 nucleotide sequence: TGTGCCAGCAGCTTGGGTAGACAGGGCGAAGAAAAACTGTTTTTT.